The next 6 T cell receptor beta chains were all read from a single sample in a study of shared clonotypes between healthy human individuals. The method was immunoSEQ multiplex PCR; TCRdb's version includes in-frame clones alone and lacks a portion of them. The sample contains roughly 1,000,000 clones, about 84% of which appear only once. Sequenced material: memory CD4+ T cells from PBMCs. The sample's subset: CD45RA-negative fraction. The receptors come from a man in his late teens or twenties in good health. Some clones in this sample may be carry-over from other donors' samples.

The J gene is TRBJ2-5, the V gene TRBV7-8; no firm D call. Trimming cost V 6 bases and J 1 base, with 15 bases left between them. The CDR3 has 15 amino acids. Germline-derived CDR1 and CDR2 are SGHVS and FQNEAQ. The CDR3 is CASRRSRATQETQYF. The CDR3 bases are TGTGCCAGCAGGCGGAGTCGGGCCACCCAAGAGACCCAGTACTTC.

The chain links TRBV11-2 to TRBJ2-7; the D gene is possibly TRBD2 (7 bases). The CDR3 is 15 amino acids. Germline lookup yields CDR1 SGHAT and CDR2 FQNNGV. V was shortened by 0 bases and J by 2 bases, with 11 bases between the two germline ends. CDR3 in DNA: TGTGCCAGCAGCTTAGATTTAGGGGGGGCCTACGAGCAGTACTTC. This gives the protein CASSLDLGGAYEQYF.

The chain uses TRBV5-1 and TRBJ2-1; 14 bases align to TRBD2. Trimming cost V 4 bases and J 8 bases; bases outside gene matches: 5. CDR1 and CDR2 from the germline V gene are SGHRS and YFSETQ. The CDR3 spans 15 residues. The CDR3 protein is CASSTGLAGGDEQFF. CDR3 sequence (DNA): TGCGCCAGCAGCACAGGACTAGCGGGAGGCGATGAGCAGTTCTTC.

This clone was recorded only once. This chain links TRBV11-2 with TRBJ2-1; 11 bases agree with TRBD2. Per germline, CDR1 SGHAT and CDR2 FQNNGV. Trimming cost V 3 bases and J 9 bases; bases outside gene matches: 7. This CDR3 is built from 15 residues. The CDR3 protein is CASSLTSGITGEQFF. CDR3 bases: TGTGCCAGCAGCTTGACTAGCGGGATAACAGGTGAGCAGTTCTTC.

The chain uses TRBV2 and TRBJ1-4; 9 nucleotides line up with TRBD1. V trimming: 11 bases; J trimming: 8 bases; junction bases outside the gene matches: 9. Germline V gene data show CDR1 as SNHLY and CDR2 as FYNNEI. The CDR3 sequence is 13 residues long. CDR3 region: CAQTGQGREKLFF. The CDR3 nucleotides are TGTGCCCAGACGGGACAGGGCAGGGAAAAACTGTTTTTT.

In its sample, this clone was seen once. This chain connects TRBV25-1 to TRBJ2-1; no reliable D call. CDR1 MGHDK and CDR2 SYGVNS come from the germline V gene. The CDR3 spans 14 residues. Trimming shortened V by 2 bases and J by 12 bases, and 17 bases separated the two germline ends. The CDR3 nucleotides are TGTGCCAGCAGTGAAGGCGGTCGTTGGGATGGGCAGTTCTTC. Residues: CASSEGGRWDGQFF.